Each of the 23 T cell receptor beta chains below was sequenced from the same sample in a study of blood T cell repertoires in COVID-19. Some clones are missing from TCRdb's copy, which holds only in-frame ones; the method was immunoSEQ multiplex PCR. Among hundreds of thousands of clones listed, under 90% were seen once. Material for sequencing was peripheral blood. The origin of the receptors is a man aged 60 to 69 who had recovered from COVID-19.

The chain links TRBV6-5 to TRBJ1-5; 7 bases are a match to TRBD1. V was clipped by 4 bases and J by 5 bases; unmatched bases: 5. The CDR3 sequence is 14 residues long. The germline V gene encodes CDR1 MNHEY and CDR2 SVGAGI. This chain's CDR3 is CASSSRQGDQPQHF. CDR3 bases: TGTGCCAGCAGTTCACGACAGGGAGATCAGCCCCAGCATTTT.

In this sample, this clone turned up once. The J gene is TRBJ2-3, the V gene TRBV19, with 9 bases matching TRBD2. CDR3 length: 16 residues. Trimming took 3 bases from V and 4 from J; bases not matched to a gene: 8. From germline, CDR1 is LNHDA and CDR2 SQIVND (reference sequence). CDR3 amino acids: CASSIGGGRVPDTQYF. The CDR3 DNA is TGTGCCAGTAGTATTGGAGGCGGGAGGGTGCCAGATACGCAGTATTTT. The full variable domain, completed using reference TRBV19 and TRBJ2-3, is DGGITQSPKYLFRKEGQNVTLSCEQNLNHDAMYWYRQDPGQGLRLIYYSQIVNDFQKGDIAEGYSVSREKKESFPLTVTSAQKNPTAFYLCASSIGGGRVPDTQYFGPGTRLTVL.

The chain links TRBV5-1 to TRBJ2-5; D is perhaps TRBD2 (6 bases). Germline V gives CDR1 SGHRS, CDR2 YFSETQ. The CDR3 covers 15 residues. The V and J ends lost 5 bases and 5 bases respectively, with 19 bases between them. The CDR3 nucleotides read TGCGCCAGCAGGCGGGGCGACGGGAGAGGGGAGACCCAGTACTTC. This codes for CASRRGDGRGETQYF.

The chain combines TRBV4-2 with TRBJ2-5; the match to TRBD2 covers 10 bases. Per germline, CDR1 LGHNA and CDR2 YNFKEQ. Unmatched junction bases numbered 10, after V lost 4 bases and J lost 2 bases. This CDR3 is 17 amino acids long. The CDR3 loop is CASSRTLAGVKQETQYF. CDR3 nucleotide sequence: TGTGCCAGCAGCCGGACTCTAGCGGGAGTAAAGCAAGAGACCCAGTACTTC.

This sequence joins TRBV2 and TRBJ2-7; 10 bases are shared with TRBD2. Trimming removed 5 bases from V and 1 base from J; junction bases left unmatched: 5. Germline assignment: CDR1 SNHLY and CDR2 FYNNEI. CDR3 length: 15 residues. The CDR3 loop is CASSPPSGGSYEQYF. The CDR3 DNA reads as TGTGCCAGCAGTCCACCTAGCGGGGGATCCTACGAGCAGTACTTC.

The chain recombines TRBV29-1 with TRBJ2-7, with 13 nucleotides matching TRBD2. With 7 bases clipped from V and 6 bases from J, the junction kept 12 bases outside the gene matches. The CDR3 length is 15 residues. Germline V CDR1 and CDR2: SQVTM, ANQGSEA. The CDR3 reads CSASGTSGKGLEQYF. CDR3 bases: TGCAGCGCCTCCGGGACTAGCGGGAAAGGGCTCGAGCAGTACTTC.

On this clone itself: One end of the junction does not line up with germline, which may come from a read error. The chain uses TRBV11-3 and TRBJ1-6, with unresolved D. The germline V gene has CDR1 SGHNT and CDR2 YENEEA. The CDR3 consists of 13 residues. In DNA form, the CDR3 reads TGTGCCAGCAGTTTAGGACCTGACACACCCCTCCACTTT. Translation: CASSLGPDTPLHF.

The chain has TRBV11-2 and TRBJ1-1, with 9 positions matching TRBD1. The CDR3 consists of 17 residues. With V trimmed by 1 base and J by 7 bases, 13 bases remained unmatched. CDR1 SGHAT and CDR2 FQNNGV come from the germline V gene. The CDR3 loop is CASSLGYTGGLKGEAFF. The DNA for the CDR3 is TGTGCCAGCAGCTTAGGGTATACAGGGGGCCTAAAGGGTGAAGCTTTCTTT. The variable domain in full, completed from reference TRBV11-2 and TRBJ1-1, reads EAGVAQSPRYKIIEKRQSVAFWCNPISGHATLYWYQQILGQGPKLLIQFQNNGVVDDSQLPKDRFSAERLKGVDSTLKIQPAKLEDSAVYLCASSLGYTGGLKGEAFFGQGTRLTVV.

V gene TRBV6-1 combines with J gene TRBJ1-2, with D possibly TRBD1 on 6 matching bases. V lost 2 bases and J 0 bases, leaving 10 bases between the germline ends. Germline V gene sequence: CDR1 MNHNS, CDR2 SASEGT. This CDR3 is built from 15 residues. DNA for the CDR3: TGTGCCAGCAGTGAATACGGACAGCCTAACTATGGCTACACCTTC. Protein sequence: CASSEYGQPNYGYTF.

The CDR3 DNA reads TGTGCCTGGAGCGCTATGACAGGGGGCGAAAAACTGTTTTTT. It codes for CAWSAMTGGEKLFF. This sequence joins TRBV30 and TRBJ1-4; 10 bases line up with TRBD1. The CDR3 consists of 14 residues. V shed 3 bases and J 8 bases; nucleotides not matched to a gene: 6. Germline CDR1 reads GTSNPN; CDR2 reads SVGIG (reference sequence).

CDR3 sequence (DNA): TGTGCCAGCTCACCAAACCGCGGGACAGGGTACACCGGGGAGCTGTTTTTT. Encoded protein: CASSPNRGTGYTGELFF. The chain combines TRBV18 with TRBJ2-2; 9 bases fit TRBD1. With 2 bases clipped from V and 3 bases from J, the junction kept 7 bases outside the gene matches. Germline-derived CDR1 and CDR2 are KGHSH and LQKENI. The CDR3 runs to 17 residues.

The chain is built from TRBV7-2 and TRBJ2-1; 7 nucleotides align to TRBD2. The junction had 8 bases not matched to a gene; V was cut back by 5 bases and J by 7 bases. CDR1 is SGHTA and CDR2 is FQGNSA in the germline V gene. The CDR3 runs 14 residues. Here the CDR3 DNA reads TGTGCCAGCAGCCGCGGACTAGAATGGAATGAGCAGTTCTTC. It yields the protein CASSRGLEWNEQFF. Together with reference TRBV7-2 and TRBJ2-1, the CDR3 gives the full variable domain: GAGVSQSPSNKVTEKGKDVELRCDPISGHTALYWYRQSLGQGLEFLIYFQGNSAPDKSGLPSDRFSAERTGGSVSTLTIQRTQQEDSAVYLCASSRGLEWNEQFFGPGTRLTVL.

The rearrangement uses TRBV19 and TRBJ2-5, with 7 bases lining up with TRBD1. Trimming cost V 1 base and J 1 base; bases outside gene matches: 6. The germline CDR1 and CDR2 sequences are LNHDA and SQIVND (reference sequence). This CDR3 is 16 amino acids long. CDR3 coding DNA: TGTGCCAGTAGTATAGCCCCGGGACAGTTCCAAGAGACCCAGTACTTC. It codes for CASSIAPGQFQETQYF. The entire variable domain, with the rest obtained from reference TRBV19 and TRBJ2-5, is as follows: DGGITQSPKYLFRKEGQNVTLSCEQNLNHDAMYWYRQDPGQGLRLIYYSQIVNDFQKGDIAEGYSVSREKKESFPLTVTSAQKNPTAFYLCASSIAPGQFQETQYFGPGTRLLVL.

J is TRBJ2-1 and V is TRBV21-1; the table's TRBD2 call for D was not verified on the DNA. TRBV21-1 is deemed a pseudogene. The CDR3 runs 15 residues. CDR3 residues: CASSKGSSGSYEQFF. CDR3 DNA: TGTGCCAGCAGCAAAGGATCTAGCGGGAGCTATGAGCAGTTCTTC.

The gene calls are TRBV19 and TRBJ1-2, with TRBD1 matching 9 bases. This CDR3 has 16 amino acids. Germline V CDR1 and CDR2: LNHDA, SQIVND (reference sequence). Trimming cost V 4 bases and J 2 bases; bases outside gene matches: 8. Written as DNA, the CDR3 is TGTGCCAGTAGTACGGTCGGGGGGACAGGGAACTATGGCTACACCTTC. Translated: CASSTVGGTGNYGYTF.

The genes are TRBV27 and TRBJ2-1, with 16 positions matching TRBD2. Trimming removed 5 bases from V and 9 bases from J; junction bases left unmatched: 16. The V gene's germline CDR1 is MNHEY and CDR2 SMNVEV (reference sequence). The CDR3 is 19 residues long. The CDR3 reads CASSPRIGTSGRAGGEQFF. For the CDR3, the DNA is TGTGCCAGCAGTCCCCGTATTGGGACTAGCGGGAGGGCCGGGGGTGAGCAGTTCTTC.

The rearrangement links TRBV19 to TRBJ1-2; 8 nucleotides align to TRBD1. CDR3 size: 14 residues. Germline assignment: CDR1 LNHDA and CDR2 SQIVND (reference sequence). V trimming: 8 bases; J trimming: 0 bases; junction bases outside the gene matches: 5. The CDR3 nucleotides read TGTGCCAGTTTGGGGACAGGTCCTAACTATGGCTACACCTTC. Translation gives CASLGTGPNYGYTF.

The V gene is TRBV6-6, the J gene TRBJ2-1, with 12 bases aligning to TRBD2. There are 17 residues in the CDR3. Looked up from germline, CDR1 is MNHNY and CDR2 is SVGAGI (reference sequence). Germline trimming cut 5 bases from V and 1 base from J; bases unmatched to any gene: 6. The CDR3 coding sequence is TGTGCCAGCAGTCTATCTAGCGGGAGGGGATCCTACAATGAGCAGTTCTTC. This sequence encodes CASSLSSGRGSYNEQFF.

This clone has a single count. The V gene is TRBV23-1, the J gene TRBJ2-1; D perhaps matches TRBD2 (6 bases). TRBV23-1 is classed as an ORF, of uncertain function. Trimming left V 6 bases short and J 0 bases short, with 18 bases between. The CDR3 consists of 17 residues. For the CDR3, the DNA is TGCGCCAGCAGGGGGGGTAGCGGAGAAAGCTCCTACAATGAGCAGTTCTTC. Translated: CASRGGSGESSYNEQFF.

This clone showed up just once. The V call is TRBV30, the J call TRBJ2-1; 7 nucleotides agree with TRBD1. Germline CDR1 GTSNPN, CDR2 SVGIG (reference sequence). The CDR3 loop spans 14 amino acids. Germline trimming cut 5 bases from V and 5 bases from J; bases unmatched to any gene: 9. CDR3 DNA: TGTGCCTGGGCACAGGGGAATGGGGACAATGAGCAGTTCTTC. It yields the protein CAWAQGNGDNEQFF.

The rearrangement uses TRBV5-4 and TRBJ1-2, with 8 bases identical to TRBD1. Unmatched junction bases numbered 6, after V lost 0 bases and J lost 8 bases. The CDR3 has 14 residues. CDR1 SGHNT and CDR2 YYREEE come from the germline V gene (reference sequence). The CDR3 reads CASSLAQGARGYTF. In DNA form, the CDR3 reads TGTGCCAGCAGCTTGGCGCAGGGGGCGCGCGGCTACACCTTC. Full variable domain (outside the CDR3, taken from reference TRBV5-4 and TRBJ1-2): ETGVTQSPTHLIKTRGQQVTLRCSSQSGHNTVSWYQQALGQGPQFIFQYYREEENGRGNFPPRFSGLQFPNYSSELNVNALELDDSALYLCASSLAQGARGYTFGSGTRLTVV.

This sequence joins TRBV28 and TRBJ2-5; D call uncertain. The CDR3 loop spans 13 amino acids. CDR1 MDHEN and CDR2 SYDVKM come from the germline V gene. Trimming took 8 bases from V and 5 from J, leaving 15 bases between them. CDR3 protein: CASALPGEETQYF. The CDR3 nucleotides are TGTGCCAGCGCCTTACCGGGTGAGGAGACCCAGTACTTC.

V and J are TRBV11-3 and TRBJ2-1; possible D gene TRBD1, 6 bases. The germline V and J ends were trimmed by 0 bases and 7 bases, with 10 bases remaining between them. The CDR3 is 14 amino acids. Germline V gene data show CDR1 as SGHNT and CDR2 as YENEEA. This CDR3 reads CASSLDQGSNEQFF. DNA for the CDR3: TGTGCCAGCAGCTTAGATCAGGGGTCGAATGAGCAGTTCTTC.